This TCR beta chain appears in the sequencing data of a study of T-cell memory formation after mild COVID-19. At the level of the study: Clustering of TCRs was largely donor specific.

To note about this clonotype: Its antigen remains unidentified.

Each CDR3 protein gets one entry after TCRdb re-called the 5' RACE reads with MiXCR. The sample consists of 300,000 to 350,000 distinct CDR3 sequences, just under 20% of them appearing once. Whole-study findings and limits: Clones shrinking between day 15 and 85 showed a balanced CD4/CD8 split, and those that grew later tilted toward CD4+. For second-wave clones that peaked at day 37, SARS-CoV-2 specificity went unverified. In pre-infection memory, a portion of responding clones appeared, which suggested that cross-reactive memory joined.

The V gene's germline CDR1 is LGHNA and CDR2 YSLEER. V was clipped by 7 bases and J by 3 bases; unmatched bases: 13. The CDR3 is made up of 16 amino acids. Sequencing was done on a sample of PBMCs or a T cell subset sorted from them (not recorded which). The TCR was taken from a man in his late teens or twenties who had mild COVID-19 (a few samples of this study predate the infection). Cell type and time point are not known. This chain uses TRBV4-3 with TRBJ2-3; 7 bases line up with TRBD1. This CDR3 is CASTEAPTGVTDTQYF. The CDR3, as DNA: TGCGCCAGCACCGAAGCCCCTACAGGGGTTACAGATACGCAGTATTTT.